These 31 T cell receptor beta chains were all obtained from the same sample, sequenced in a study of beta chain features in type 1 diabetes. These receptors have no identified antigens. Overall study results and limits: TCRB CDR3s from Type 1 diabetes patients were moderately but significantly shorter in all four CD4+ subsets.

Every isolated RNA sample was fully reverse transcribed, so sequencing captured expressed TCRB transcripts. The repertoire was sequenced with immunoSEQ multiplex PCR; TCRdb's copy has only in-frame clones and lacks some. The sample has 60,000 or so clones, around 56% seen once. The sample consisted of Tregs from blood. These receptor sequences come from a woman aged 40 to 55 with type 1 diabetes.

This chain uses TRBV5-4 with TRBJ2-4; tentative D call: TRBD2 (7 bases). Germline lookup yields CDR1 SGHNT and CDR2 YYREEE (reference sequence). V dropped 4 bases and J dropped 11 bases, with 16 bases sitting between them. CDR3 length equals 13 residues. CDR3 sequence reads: CASSTQGGSVQYF. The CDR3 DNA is TGTGCCAGCAGCACACAGGGAGGGTCGGTTCAGTACTTC. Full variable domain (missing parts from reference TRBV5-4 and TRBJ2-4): ETGVTQSPTHLIKTRGQQVTLRCSSQSGHNTVSWYQQALGQGPQFIFQYYREEENGRGNFPPRFSGLQFPNYSSELNVNALELDDSALYLCASSTQGGSVQYFGAGTRLSVL.

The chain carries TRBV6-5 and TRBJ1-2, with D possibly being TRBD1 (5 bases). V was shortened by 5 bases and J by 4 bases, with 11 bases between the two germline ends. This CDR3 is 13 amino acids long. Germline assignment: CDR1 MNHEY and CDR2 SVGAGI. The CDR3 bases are TGTGCCAGCAGTCCTTGGAGGGGCTATGGCTACACCTTC. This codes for CASSPWRGYGYTF.

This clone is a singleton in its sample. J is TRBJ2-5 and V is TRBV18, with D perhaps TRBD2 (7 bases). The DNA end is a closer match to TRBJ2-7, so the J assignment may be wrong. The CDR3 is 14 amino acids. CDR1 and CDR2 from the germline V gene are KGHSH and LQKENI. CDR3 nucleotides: TGTGCCAGCTCACGTGTAGGGGGGGACTACGAGCAGTACTTC. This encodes CASSRVGGDYEQYF.

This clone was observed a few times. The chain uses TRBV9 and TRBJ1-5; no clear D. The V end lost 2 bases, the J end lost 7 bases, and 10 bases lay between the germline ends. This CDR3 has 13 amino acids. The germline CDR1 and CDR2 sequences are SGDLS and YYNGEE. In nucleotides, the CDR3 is TGTGCCAGCAGCGTGTCCCCTGGCCAGCCCCAGCATTTT. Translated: CASSVSPGQPQHF. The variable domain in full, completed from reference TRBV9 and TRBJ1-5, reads DSGVTQTPKHLITATGQRVTLRCSPRSGDLSVYWYQQSLDQGLQFLIQYYNGEERAKGNILERFSAQQFPDLHSELNLSSLELGDSALYFCASSVSPGQPQHFGDGTRLSIL.

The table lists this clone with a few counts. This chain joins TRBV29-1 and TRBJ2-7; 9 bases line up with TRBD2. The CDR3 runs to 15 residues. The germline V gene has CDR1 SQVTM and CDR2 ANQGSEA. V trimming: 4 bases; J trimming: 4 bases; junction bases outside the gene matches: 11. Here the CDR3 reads CSVVASGDPGYEQYF. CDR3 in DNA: TGCAGCGTTGTGGCTAGCGGGGACCCAGGGTACGAGCAGTACTTC.

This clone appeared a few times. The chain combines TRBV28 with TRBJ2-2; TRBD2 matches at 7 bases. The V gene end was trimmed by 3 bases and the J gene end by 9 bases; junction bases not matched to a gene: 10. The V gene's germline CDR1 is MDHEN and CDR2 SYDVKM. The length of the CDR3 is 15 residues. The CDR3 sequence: CASSLSSGGLRELFF. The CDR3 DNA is TGTGCCAGCAGTTTGTCTAGCGGAGGGTTACGGGAGCTGTTTTTT.

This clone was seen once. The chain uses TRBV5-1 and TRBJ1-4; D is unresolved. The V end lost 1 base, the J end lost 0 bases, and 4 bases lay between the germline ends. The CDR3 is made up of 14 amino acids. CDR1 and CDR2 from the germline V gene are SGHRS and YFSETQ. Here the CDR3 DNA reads TGCGCCAGCAGCTTGCAGGCAACTAATGAAAAACTGTTTTTT. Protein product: CASSLQATNEKLFF.

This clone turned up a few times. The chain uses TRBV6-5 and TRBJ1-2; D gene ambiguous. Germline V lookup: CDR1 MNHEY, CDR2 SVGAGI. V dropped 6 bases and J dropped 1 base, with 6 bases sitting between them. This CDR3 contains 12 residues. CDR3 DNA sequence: TGTGCCAGCAGGGACTTTAACTATGGCTACACCTTC. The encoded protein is CASRDFNYGYTF.

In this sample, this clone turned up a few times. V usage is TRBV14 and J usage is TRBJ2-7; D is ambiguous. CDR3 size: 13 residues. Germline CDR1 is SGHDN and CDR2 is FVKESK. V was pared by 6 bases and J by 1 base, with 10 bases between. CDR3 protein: CASSAPGSYEQYF. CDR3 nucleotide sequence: TGTGCCAGCAGTGCCCCAGGATCCTACGAGCAGTACTTC.

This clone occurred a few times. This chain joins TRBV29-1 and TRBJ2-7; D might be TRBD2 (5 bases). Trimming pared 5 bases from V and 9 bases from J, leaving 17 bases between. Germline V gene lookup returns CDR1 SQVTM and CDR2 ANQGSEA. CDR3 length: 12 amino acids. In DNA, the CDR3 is TGCAGCGTTCCTGGGGTAGGCGGGTGGCAGTACTTC. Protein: CSVPGVGGWQYF.

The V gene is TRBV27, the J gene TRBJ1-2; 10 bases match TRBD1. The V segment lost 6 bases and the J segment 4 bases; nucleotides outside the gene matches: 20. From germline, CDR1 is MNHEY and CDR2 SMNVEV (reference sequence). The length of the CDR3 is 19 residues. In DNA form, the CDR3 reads TGTGCCAGCAGGCGTCTCATTGGGACAGGGGACCCCCCAGGCTATGGCTACACCTTC. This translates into CASRRLIGTGDPPGYGYTF.

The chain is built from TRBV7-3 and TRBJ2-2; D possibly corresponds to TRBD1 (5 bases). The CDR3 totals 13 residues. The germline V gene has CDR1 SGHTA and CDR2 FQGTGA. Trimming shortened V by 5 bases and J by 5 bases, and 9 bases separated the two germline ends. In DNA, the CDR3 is TGTGCCAGCAGCCTCCGACAGACCGGGGAGCTGTTTTTT. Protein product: CASSLRQTGELFF. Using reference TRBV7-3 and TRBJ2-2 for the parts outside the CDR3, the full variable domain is GAGVSQTPSNKVTEKGKYVELRCDPISGHTALYWYRQSLGQGPEFLIYFQGTGAADDSGLPNDRFFAVRPEGSVSTLKIQRTERGDSAVYLCASSLRQTGELFFGEGSRLTVL.

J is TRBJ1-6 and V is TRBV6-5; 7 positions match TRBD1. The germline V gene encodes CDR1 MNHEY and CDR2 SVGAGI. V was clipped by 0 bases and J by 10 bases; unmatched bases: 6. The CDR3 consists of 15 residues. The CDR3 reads CASSYSGQLESPLHF. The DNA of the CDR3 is TGTGCCAGCAGTTACTCGGGACAGTTGGAGTCACCCCTCCACTTT.

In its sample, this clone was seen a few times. The CDR3, as DNA: TGTGCCAGCAGCCCCCAGATCGCGGGGGGAGAGGATACGCAGTATTTT. It codes for CASSPQIAGGEDTQYF. The chain combines TRBV7-3 with TRBJ2-3; 8 bases match TRBD2. The J segment lost 6 bases and the V segment lost 5 bases, leaving 13 bases of the junction unmatched. Germline loops: CDR1 SGHTA, CDR2 FQGTGA. The CDR3 spans 16 residues.

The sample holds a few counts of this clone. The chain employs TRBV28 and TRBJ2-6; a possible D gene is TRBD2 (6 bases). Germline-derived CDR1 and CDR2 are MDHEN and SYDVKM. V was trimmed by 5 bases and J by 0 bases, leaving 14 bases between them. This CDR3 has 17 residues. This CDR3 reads CASSTHPGLSGANVLTF. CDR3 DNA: TGTGCCAGCAGTACCCACCCGGGACTCTCTGGGGCCAACGTCCTGACTTTC.

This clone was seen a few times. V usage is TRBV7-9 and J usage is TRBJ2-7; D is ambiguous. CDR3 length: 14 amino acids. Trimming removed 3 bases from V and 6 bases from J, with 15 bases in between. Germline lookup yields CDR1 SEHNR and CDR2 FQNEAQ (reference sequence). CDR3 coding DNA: TGTGCCAGCAGCTTTGGGCCAGGTTCTTTCGAGCAGTACTTC. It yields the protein CASSFGPGSFEQYF.

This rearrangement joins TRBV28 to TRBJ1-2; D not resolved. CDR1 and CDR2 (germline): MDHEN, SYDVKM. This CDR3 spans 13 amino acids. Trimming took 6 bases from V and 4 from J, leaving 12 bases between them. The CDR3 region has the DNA TGTGCCAGCAGCTGGACGGAGGCCTATGGCTACACCTTC. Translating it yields CASSWTEAYGYTF.

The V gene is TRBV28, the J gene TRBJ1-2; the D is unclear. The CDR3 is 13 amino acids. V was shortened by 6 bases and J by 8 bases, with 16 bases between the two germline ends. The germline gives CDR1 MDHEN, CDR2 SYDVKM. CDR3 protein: CASRYSGSGGYTF. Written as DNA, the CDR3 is TGTGCCAGCAGGTATTCAGGTTCAGGCGGCTACACCTTC.

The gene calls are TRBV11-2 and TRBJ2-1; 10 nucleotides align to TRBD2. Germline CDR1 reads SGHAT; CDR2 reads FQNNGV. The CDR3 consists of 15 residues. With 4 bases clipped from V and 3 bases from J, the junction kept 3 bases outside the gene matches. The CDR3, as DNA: TGTGCCAGCAGCTCTCTAGCGGGAGTCTACAATGAGCAGTTCTTC. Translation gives CASSSLAGVYNEQFF.

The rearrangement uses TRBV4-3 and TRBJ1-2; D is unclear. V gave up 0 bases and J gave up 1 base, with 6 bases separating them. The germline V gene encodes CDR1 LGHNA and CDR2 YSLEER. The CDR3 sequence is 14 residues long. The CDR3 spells CASSQDPYNYGYTF. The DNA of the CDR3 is TGCGCCAGCAGCCAAGATCCGTATAACTATGGCTACACCTTC.

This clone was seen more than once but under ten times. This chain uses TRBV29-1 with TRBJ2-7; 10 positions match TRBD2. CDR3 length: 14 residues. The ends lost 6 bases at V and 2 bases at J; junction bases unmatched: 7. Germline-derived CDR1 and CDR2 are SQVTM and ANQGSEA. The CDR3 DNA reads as TGCAGCGTGACCCGAGCGGGAGGGCCCTACGAGCAGTACTTC. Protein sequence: CSVTRAGGPYEQYF.

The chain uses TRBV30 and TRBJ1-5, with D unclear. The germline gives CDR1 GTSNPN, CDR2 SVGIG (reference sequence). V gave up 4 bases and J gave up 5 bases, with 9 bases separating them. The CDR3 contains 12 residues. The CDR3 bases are TGTGCCTGGAATCGTCCGGATCAGCCCCAGCATTTT. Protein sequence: CAWNRPDQPQHF.

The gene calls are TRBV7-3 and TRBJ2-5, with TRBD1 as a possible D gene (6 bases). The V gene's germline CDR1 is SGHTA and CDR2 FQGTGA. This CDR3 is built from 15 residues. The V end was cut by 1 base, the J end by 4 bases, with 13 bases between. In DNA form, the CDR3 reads TGTGCCAGCAGCTTAAGAGGGGGATCAGGAGAGACCCAGTACTTC. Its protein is CASSLRGGSGETQYF.

The CDR3 DNA follows: TGTGCCAGCAGCTTGGGAGGGACTAGCGGTTCCGGGCAGTACTTC. Translating it yields CASSLGGTSGSGQYF. The V and J genes are TRBV5-4 and TRBJ2-7, with 11 bases lining up with TRBD2. The ends lost 0 bases at V and 9 bases at J; junction bases unmatched: 8. The CDR3 is made up of 15 amino acids. CDR1 is SGHNT and CDR2 is YYREEE in the germline V gene (reference sequence).

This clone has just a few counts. CDR3 DNA sequence: TGTGCCAGCAGCTTATTAGCGGGGAGCACAGATACGCAGTATTTT. This encodes CASSLLAGSTDTQYF. The chain recombines TRBV7-8 with TRBJ2-3, with 8 bases identical to TRBD2. V gave up 2 bases and J gave up 0 bases; unmatched junction bases: 1. CDR1 is SGHVS, CDR2 FQNEAQ, per germline. CDR3 length: 15 amino acids. Combining the CDR3 with reference TRBV7-8 and TRBJ2-3 gives the whole variable domain GAGVSQSPRYKVAKRGQDVALRCDPISGHVSLFWYQQALGQGPEFLTYFQNEAQLDKSGLPSDRFFAERPEGSVSTLKIQRTQQEDSAVYLCASSLLAGSTDTQYFGPGTRLTVL.

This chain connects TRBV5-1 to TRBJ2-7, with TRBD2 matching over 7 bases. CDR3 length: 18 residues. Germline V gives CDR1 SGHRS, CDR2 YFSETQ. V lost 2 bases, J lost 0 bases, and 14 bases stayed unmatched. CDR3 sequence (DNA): TGCGCCAGCAGCTTCGGTCAGGCCTGGGGCGGGAGCTCCTACGAGCAGTACTTC. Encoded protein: CASSFGQAWGGSSYEQYF.

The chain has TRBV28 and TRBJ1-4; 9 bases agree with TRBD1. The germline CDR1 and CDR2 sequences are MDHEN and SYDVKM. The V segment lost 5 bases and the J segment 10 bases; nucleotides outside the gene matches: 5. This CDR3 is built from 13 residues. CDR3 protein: CASSRTGAGKLFF. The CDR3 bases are TGTGCCAGCAGTCGGACAGGGGCTGGAAAACTGTTTTTT.

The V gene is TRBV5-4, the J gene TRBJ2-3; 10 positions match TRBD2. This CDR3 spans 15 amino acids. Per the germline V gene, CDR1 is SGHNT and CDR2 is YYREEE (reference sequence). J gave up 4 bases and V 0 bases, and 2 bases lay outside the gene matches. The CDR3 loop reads CASSLDLAGADTQYF. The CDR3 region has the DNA TGTGCCAGCAGCTTGGACCTAGCGGGAGCAGATACGCAGTATTTT.

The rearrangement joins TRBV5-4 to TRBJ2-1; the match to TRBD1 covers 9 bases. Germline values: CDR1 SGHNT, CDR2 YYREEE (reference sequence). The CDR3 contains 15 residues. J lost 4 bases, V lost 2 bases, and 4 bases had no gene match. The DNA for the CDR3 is TGTGCCAGCAGCTTAGGACAGGGGATATACAATGAGCAGTTCTTC. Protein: CASSLGQGIYNEQFF.

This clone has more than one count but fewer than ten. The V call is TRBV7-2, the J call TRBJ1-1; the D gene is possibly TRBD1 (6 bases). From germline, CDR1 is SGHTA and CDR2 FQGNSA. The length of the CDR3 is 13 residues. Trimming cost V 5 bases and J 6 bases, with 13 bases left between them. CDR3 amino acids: CASSADRRAEAFF. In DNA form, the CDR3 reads TGTGCCAGCAGCGCGGACAGAAGGGCTGAAGCTTTCTTT.

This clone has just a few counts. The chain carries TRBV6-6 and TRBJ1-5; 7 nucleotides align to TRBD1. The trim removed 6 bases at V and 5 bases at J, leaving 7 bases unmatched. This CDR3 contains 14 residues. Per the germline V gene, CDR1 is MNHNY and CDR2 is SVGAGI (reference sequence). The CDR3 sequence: CASSDQQGYQPQHF. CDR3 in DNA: TGTGCCAGCAGCGATCAACAGGGGTATCAGCCCCAGCATTTT.